This T cell receptor (beta chain) came from a study of T cell clusters in autoimmune cytopenias. As regards this clonotype: No antigen is known for it.

CDR3 length equals 22 residues. CDR1 is MNHEY, CDR2 SMNVEV, per germline (reference sequence). About 37,500 genome equivalents of blood DNA were amplified for TRB. TRB was amplified by touch-down multiplex PCR, primer pools A and B combined. Using the multiplex PCR reads, TCRdb records one entry per CDR3 protein without DNA. The listing records 7,000 to 9,500 distinct CDR3 sequences. Whole-study findings and limits: The T cell clusters came from computational analysis alone and lack functional validation.

The source is a human donor with an autoimmune cytopenia or autoimmune hepatitis (not recorded which). The sample comprised peripheral blood. The chain carries TRBV27 and TRBJ2-6; lacking DNA, the TRBD1 call made by TCRdb goes unchecked. CDR3 sequence: CASKTKMPPSGQGVPGANVLTF.